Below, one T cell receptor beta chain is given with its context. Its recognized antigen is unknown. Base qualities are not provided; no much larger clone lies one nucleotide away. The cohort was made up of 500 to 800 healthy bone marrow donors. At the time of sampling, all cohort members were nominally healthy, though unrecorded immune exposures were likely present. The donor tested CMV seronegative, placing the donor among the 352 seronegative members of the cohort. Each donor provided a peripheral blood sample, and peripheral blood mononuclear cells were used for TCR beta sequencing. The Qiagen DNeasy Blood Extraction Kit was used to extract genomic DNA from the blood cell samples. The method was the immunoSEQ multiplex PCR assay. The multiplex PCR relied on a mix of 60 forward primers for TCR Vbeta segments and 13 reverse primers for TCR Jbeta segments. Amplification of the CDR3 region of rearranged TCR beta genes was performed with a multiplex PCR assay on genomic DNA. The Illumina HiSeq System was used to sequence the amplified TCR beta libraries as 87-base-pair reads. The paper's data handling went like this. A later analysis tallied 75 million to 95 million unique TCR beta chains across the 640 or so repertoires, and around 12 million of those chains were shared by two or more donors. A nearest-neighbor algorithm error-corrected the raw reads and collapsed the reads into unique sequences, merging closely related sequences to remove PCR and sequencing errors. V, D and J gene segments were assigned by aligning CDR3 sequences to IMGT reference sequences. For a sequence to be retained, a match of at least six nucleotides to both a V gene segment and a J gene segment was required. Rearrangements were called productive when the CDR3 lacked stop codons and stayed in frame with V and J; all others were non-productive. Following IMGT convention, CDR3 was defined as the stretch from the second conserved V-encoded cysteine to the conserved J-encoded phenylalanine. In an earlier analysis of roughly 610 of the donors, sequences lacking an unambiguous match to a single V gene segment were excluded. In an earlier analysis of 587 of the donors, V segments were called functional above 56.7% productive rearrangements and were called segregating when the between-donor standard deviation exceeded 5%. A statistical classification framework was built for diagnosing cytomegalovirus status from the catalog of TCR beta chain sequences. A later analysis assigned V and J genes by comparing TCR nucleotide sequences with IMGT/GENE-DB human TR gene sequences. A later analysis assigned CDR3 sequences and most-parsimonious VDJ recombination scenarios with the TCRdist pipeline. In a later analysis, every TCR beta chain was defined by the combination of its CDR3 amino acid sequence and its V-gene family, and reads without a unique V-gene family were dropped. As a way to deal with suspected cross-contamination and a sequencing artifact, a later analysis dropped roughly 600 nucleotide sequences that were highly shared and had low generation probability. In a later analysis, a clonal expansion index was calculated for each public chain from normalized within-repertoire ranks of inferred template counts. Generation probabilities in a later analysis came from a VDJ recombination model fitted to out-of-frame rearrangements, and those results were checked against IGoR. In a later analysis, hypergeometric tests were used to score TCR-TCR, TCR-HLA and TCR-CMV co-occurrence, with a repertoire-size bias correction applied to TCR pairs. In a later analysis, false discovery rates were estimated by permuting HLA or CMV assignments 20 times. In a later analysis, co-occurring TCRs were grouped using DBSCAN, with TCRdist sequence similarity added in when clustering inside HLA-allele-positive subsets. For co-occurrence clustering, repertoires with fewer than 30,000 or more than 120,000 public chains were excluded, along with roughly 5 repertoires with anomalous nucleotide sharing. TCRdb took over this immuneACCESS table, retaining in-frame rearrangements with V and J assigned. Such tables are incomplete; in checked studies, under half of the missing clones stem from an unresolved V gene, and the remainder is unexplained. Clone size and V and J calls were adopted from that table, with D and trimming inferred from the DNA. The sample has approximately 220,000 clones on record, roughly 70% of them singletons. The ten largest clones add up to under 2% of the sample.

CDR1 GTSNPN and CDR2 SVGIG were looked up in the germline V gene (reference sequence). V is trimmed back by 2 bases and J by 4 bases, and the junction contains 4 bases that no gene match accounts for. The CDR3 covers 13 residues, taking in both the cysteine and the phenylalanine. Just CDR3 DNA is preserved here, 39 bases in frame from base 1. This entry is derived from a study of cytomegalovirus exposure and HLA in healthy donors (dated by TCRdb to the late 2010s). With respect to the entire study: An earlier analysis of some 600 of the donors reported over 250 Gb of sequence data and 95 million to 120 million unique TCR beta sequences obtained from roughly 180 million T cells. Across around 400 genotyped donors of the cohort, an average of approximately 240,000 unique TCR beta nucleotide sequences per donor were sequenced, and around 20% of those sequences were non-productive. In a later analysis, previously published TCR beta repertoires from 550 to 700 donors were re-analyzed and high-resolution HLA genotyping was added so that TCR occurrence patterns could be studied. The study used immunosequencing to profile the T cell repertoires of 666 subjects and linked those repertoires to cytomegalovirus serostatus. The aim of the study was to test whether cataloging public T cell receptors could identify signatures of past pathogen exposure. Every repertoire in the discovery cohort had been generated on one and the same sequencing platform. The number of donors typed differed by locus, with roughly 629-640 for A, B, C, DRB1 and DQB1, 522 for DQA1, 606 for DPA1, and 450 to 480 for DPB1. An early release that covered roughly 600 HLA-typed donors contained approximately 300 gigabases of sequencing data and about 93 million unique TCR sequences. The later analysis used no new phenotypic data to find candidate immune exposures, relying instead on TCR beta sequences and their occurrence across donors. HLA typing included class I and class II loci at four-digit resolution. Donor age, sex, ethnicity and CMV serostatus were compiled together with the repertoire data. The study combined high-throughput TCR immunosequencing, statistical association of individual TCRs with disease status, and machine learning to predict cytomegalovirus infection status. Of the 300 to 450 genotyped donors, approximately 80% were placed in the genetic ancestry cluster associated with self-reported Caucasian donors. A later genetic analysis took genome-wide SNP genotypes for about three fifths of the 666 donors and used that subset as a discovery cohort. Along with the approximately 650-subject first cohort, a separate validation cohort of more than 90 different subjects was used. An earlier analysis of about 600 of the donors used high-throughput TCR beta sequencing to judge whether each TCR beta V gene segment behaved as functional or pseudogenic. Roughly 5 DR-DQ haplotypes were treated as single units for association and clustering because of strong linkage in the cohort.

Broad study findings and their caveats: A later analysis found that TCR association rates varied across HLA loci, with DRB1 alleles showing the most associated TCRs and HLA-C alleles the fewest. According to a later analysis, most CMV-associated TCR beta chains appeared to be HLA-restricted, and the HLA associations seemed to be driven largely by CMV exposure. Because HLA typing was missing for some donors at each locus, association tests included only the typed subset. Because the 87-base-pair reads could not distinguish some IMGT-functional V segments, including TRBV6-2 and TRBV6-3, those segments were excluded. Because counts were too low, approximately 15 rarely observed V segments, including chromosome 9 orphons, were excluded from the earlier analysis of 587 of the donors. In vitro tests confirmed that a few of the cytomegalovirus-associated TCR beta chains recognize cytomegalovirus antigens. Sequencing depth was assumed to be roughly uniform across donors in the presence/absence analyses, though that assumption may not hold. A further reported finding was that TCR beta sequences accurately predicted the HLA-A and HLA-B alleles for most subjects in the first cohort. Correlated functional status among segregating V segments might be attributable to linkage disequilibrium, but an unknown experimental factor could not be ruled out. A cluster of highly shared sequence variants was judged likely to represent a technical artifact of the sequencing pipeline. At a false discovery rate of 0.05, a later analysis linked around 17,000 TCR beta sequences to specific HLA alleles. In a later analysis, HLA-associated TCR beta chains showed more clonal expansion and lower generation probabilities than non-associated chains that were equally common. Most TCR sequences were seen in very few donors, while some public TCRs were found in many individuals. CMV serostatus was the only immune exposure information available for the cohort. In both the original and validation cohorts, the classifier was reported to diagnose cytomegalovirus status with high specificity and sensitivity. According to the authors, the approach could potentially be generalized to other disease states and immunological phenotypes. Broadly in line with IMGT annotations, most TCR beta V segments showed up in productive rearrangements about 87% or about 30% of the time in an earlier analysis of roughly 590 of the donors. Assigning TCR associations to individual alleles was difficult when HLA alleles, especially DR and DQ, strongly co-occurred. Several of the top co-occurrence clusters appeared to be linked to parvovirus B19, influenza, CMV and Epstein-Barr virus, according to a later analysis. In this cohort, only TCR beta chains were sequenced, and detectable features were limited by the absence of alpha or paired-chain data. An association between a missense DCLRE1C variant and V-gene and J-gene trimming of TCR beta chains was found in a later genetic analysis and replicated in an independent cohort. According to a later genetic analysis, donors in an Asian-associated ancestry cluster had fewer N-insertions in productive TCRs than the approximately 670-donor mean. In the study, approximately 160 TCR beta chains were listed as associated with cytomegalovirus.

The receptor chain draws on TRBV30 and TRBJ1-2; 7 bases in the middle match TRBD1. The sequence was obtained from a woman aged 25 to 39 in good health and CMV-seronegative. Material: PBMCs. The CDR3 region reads CAWSPGTAYGYTF. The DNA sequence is TGTGCCTGGAGTCCCGGGACAGCCTATGGCTACACCTTC.